These 14 T cell receptor beta chains were sequenced from one sample in a study of shared clonotypes between healthy human individuals. Using immunoSEQ multiplex PCR, the repertoire was profiled, and TCRdb retains in-frame clones only, with some absent. The repertoire holds approximately 1.9 million clones, just over 90% seen once, with about 1.6% in the top ten. The naive CD8 population came from CD45RO-negative cells selected for CCR7, without terminally differentiated effector memory CD45RA+ cells. Material for sequencing was naive CD8+ T cells from PBMCs. All receptors come from a man younger than 35 in good health. Some clones in this sample may be carry-over from other donors' samples.

V and J are TRBV7-9 and TRBJ1-3; D ambiguous. CDR1 and CDR2 (germline): SEHNR, FQNEAQ (reference sequence). The V end was cut by 4 bases, the J end by 2 bases, with 9 bases between. CDR3 length equals 14 residues. The CDR3: CASSSVGTGNTIYF. The CDR3 DNA follows: TGTGCCAGCAGCTCCGTGGGGACTGGAAACACCATATATTTT.

The chain uses TRBV7-6 and TRBJ2-3; D possibly corresponds to TRBD2 (6 bases). With 4 bases removed from V and 1 base from J, the gap between germline ends came to 15 bases. The germline V gene encodes CDR1 SGHVS and CDR2 FNYEAQ. The CDR3 has 16 residues. CDR3 sequence reads: CASSSRSGDRTDTQYF. In nucleotides, the CDR3 is TGTGCCAGCAGCTCTAGGTCGGGGGACCGCACAGATACGCAGTATTTT.

The V gene is TRBV7-8, the J gene TRBJ2-1; the match to TRBD2 covers 10 bases. CDR1 and CDR2 from the germline V gene are SGHVS and FQNEAQ. The CDR3 has 15 residues. V was clipped by 2 bases and J by 8 bases; unmatched bases: 6. In nucleotides, the CDR3 is TGTGCCAGCAGCTTAAAAAGCGGGAGGGCTGATGAGCAGTTCTTC. It is translated as CASSLKSGRADEQFF.

The V gene is TRBV6-5, the J gene TRBJ1-2; D may be TRBD1 (5 bases). The CDR3 is 15 residues long. The germline gives CDR1 MNHEY, CDR2 SVGAGI. V was pared by 6 bases and J by 4 bases, with 18 bases between. The CDR3 is CASRIEAGSIYGYTF. The CDR3 DNA follows: TGTGCCAGCAGAATCGAGGCAGGGTCTATCTATGGCTACACCTTC.

This clone was seen once. The chain joins TRBV13 to TRBJ1-2; no clear D. The ends were cut back, 0 bases at V and 8 bases at J, with 7 bases in the middle. The germline V gene encodes CDR1 PRHDT and CDR2 FYEKMQ (reference sequence). The CDR3 runs 12 residues. CDR3 coding DNA: TGTGCCAGCAGCTTAGGGGTTTACGGCTACACCTTC. This codes for CASSLGVYGYTF.

This clone was found once. This chain links TRBV7-9 with TRBJ1-1; the D gene is possibly TRBD1 (5 bases). The ends were cut back, 0 bases at V and 0 bases at J, with 17 bases in the middle. The germline V gene encodes CDR1 SEHNR and CDR2 FQNEAQ (reference sequence). This CDR3 region has 18 residues. The CDR3 DNA is TGTGCCAGCAGCTTAGCTCCGATGTTGGGGCTTATGAACACTGAAGCTTTCTTT. Amino acids: CASSLAPMLGLMNTEAFF.

The chain has TRBV30 and TRBJ2-1, with 8 positions matching TRBD1. V was pared by 0 bases and J by 4 bases, with 11 bases of the junction left unmatched. The germline V gene encodes CDR1 GTSNPN and CDR2 SVGIG (reference sequence). The length of the CDR3 is 17 residues. CDR3 in amino acids: CAWSVGAETGAYNEQFF. CDR3 nucleotides: TGTGCCTGGAGTGTAGGGGCGGAGACAGGGGCTTACAATGAGCAGTTCTTC. The entire variable domain, with the rest obtained from reference TRBV30 and TRBJ2-1, is as follows: SQTIHQWPATLVQPVGSPLSLECTVEGTSNPNLYWYRQAAGRGLQLLFYSVGIGQISSEVPQNLSASRPQDRQFILSSKKLLLSDSGFYLCAWSVGAETGAYNEQFFGPGTRLTVL.

The J gene is TRBJ2-1, the V gene TRBV7-2, with 7 nucleotides matching TRBD1. This CDR3 comprises 15 residues. Germline V gene lookup returns CDR1 SGHTA and CDR2 FQGNSA. The junction had 12 bases not matched to a gene; V was cut back by 5 bases and J by 8 bases. The CDR3 region is CASSDRQGQRHEQFF. The CDR3 coding sequence is TGTGCCAGCAGCGATCGACAGGGTCAACGGCATGAGCAGTTCTTC.

CDR3: CASSVDRGFTGELFF. The CDR3 nucleotides are TGTGCCAGCAGTGTTGACAGGGGCTTCACCGGGGAGCTGTTTTTT. This rearrangement joins TRBV6-5 to TRBJ2-2; 8 bases line up with TRBD1. V trimming: 5 bases; J trimming: 4 bases; junction bases outside the gene matches: 6. Looked up from germline, CDR1 is MNHEY and CDR2 is SVGAGI. The CDR3 runs 15 residues.

The chain couples TRBV4-2 to TRBJ2-1; 10 bases are a match to TRBD2. Trimming removed 4 bases from V and 7 bases from J; junction bases left unmatched: 10. The CDR3 has 16 amino acids. Germline CDR1 and CDR2: LGHNA and YNFKEQ. The CDR3, as DNA: TGTGCCAGCAGCCGACTAACTAGCGGGACTTCGAATGAGCAGTTCTTC. Translating gives CASSRLTSGTSNEQFF.

The rearrangement links TRBV6-5 to TRBJ2-5, with D unclear. Germline values: CDR1 MNHEY, CDR2 SVGAGI. Trimming removed 0 bases at V and 5 bases at J, with 10 bases between. The CDR3 length is 14 residues. The CDR3 region is CASSYSQVQETQYF. CDR3 nucleotides: TGTGCCAGCAGTTACTCCCAGGTTCAGGAGACCCAGTACTTC.

The V and J genes are TRBV7-9 and TRBJ1-2; D is possibly TRBD1 (5 bases). Per germline, CDR1 SEHNR and CDR2 FQNEAQ (reference sequence). This CDR3 has 16 residues. The V gene lost 2 bases and the J gene lost 6 bases, with 19 bases spanning the gap. CDR3 loop: CASSLSGTAGTDGYTF. The CDR3 DNA follows: TGTGCCAGCAGCTTAAGTGGGACGGCGGGAACTGATGGCTACACCTTC.

The chain employs TRBV5-4 and TRBJ2-1; 7 positions agree with TRBD1. The germline gives CDR1 SGHNT, CDR2 YYREEE (reference sequence). J gave up 9 bases and V 5 bases, and 8 bases lay outside the gene matches. The CDR3 contains 13 residues. CDR3 DNA: TGTGCCAGCAGAAACGACAGGGCGGTTGAGCAGTTCTTC. Translating it yields CASRNDRAVEQFF.

The rearrangement links TRBV6-5 to TRBJ1-2; 10 nucleotides match TRBD1. V shed 0 bases, J shed 8 bases, and the junction held 9 bases outside the gene matches. From germline, CDR1 is MNHEY and CDR2 SVGAGI. This CDR3 is 16 amino acids long. The CDR3 here is CASSYSIGQGGKGYTF. The CDR3 DNA is TGTGCCAGCAGTTACTCGATTGGACAGGGGGGGAAAGGCTACACCTTC.